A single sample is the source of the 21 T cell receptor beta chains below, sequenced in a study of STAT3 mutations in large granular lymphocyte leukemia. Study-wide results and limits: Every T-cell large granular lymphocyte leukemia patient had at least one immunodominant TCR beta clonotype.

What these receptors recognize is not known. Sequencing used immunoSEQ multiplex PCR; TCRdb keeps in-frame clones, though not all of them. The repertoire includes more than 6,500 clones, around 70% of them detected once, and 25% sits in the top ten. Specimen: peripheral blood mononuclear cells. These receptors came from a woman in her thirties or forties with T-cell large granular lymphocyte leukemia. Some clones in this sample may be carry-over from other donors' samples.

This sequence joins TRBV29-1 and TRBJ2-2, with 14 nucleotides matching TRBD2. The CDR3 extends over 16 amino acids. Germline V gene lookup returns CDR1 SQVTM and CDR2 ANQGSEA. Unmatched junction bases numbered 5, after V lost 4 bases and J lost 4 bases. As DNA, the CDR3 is TGCAGCGTTGGACTAGCGGGAGGGCGAGGCACCGGGGAGCTGTTTTTT. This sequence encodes CSVGLAGGRGTGELFF.

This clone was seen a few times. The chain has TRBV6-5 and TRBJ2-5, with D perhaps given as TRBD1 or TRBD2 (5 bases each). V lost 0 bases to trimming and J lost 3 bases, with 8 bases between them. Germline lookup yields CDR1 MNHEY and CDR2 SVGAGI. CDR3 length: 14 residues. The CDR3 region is CASSYSGTEETQYF. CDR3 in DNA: TGTGCCAGCAGTTACTCGGGGACGGAAGAGACCCAGTACTTC.

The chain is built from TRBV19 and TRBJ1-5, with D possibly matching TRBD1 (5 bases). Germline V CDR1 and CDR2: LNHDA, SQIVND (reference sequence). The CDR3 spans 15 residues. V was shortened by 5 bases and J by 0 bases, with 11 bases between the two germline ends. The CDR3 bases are TGTGCCAGTAGTCCCTGGGACTATAGCAATCAGCCCCAGCATTTT. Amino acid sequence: CASSPWDYSNQPQHF.

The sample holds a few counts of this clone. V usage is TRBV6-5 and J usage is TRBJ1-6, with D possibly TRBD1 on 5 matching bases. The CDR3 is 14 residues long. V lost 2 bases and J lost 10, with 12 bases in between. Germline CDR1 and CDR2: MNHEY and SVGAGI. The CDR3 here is CASSYERGYSPLHF. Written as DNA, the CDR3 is TGTGCCAGCAGTTACGAGCGGGGGTACTCACCCCTCCACTTT.

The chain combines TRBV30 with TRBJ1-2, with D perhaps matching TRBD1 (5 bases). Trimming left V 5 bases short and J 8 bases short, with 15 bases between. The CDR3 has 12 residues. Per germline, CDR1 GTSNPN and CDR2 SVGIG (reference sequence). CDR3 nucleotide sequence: TGTGCCTGGGGGGACCGGCGGTACGGCTACACCTTC. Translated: CAWGDRRYGYTF.

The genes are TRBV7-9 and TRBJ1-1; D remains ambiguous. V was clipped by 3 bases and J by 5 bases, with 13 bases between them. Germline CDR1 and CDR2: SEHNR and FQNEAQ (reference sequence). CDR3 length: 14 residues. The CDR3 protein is CASSFGSGWTEAFF. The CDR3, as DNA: TGTGCCAGCAGCTTTGGATCGGGGTGGACTGAAGCTTTCTTT.

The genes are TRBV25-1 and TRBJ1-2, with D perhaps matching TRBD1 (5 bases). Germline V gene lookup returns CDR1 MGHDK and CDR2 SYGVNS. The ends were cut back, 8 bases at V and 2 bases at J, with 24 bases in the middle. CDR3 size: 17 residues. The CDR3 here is CASLNDMGGARNYGYTF. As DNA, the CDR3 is TGTGCCAGCTTGAACGATATGGGGGGAGCGCGAAACTATGGCTACACCTTC.

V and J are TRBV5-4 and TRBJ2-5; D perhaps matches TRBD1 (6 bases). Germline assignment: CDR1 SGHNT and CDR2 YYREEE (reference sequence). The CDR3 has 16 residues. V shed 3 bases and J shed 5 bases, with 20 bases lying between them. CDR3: CASSYPGTKTGETQYF. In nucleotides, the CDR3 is TGTGCCAGCAGCTACCCCGGGACAAAAACCGGGGAGACCCAGTACTTC.

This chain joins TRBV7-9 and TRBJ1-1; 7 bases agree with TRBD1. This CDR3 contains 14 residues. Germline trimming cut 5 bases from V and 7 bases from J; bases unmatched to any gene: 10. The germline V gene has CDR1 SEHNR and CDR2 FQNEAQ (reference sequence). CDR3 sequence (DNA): TGTGCCAGCAGCCGGGTGGAGGGGGCGGGTGAAGCTTTCTTT. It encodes CASSRVEGAGEAFF.

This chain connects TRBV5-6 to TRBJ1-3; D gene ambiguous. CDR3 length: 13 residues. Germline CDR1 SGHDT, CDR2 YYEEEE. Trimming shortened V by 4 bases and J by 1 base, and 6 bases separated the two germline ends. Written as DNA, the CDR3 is TGTGCCAGCAGCCCACCTTCTGGAAACACCATATATTTT. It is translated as CASSPPSGNTIYF.

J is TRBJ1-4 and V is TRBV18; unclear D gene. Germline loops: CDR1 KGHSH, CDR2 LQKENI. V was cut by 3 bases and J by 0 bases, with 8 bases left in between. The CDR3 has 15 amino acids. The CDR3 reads CASSPTRTTNEKLFF. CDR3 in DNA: TGTGCCAGCTCACCCACCAGAACAACTAATGAAAAACTGTTTTTT.

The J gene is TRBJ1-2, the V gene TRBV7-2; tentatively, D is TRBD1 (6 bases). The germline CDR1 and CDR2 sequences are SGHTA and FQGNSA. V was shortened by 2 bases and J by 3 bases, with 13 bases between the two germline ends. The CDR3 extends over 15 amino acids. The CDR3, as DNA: TGTGCCAGCAGCTTAAAGACACCAGGGGACTATGGCTACACCTTC. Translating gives CASSLKTPGDYGYTF.

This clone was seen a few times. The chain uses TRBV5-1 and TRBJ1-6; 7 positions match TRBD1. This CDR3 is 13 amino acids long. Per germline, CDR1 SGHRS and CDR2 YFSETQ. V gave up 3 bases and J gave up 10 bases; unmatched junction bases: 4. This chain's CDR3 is CASSSQGESPLHF. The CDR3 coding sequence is TGCGCCAGCAGCTCGCAGGGGGAATCACCCCTCCACTTT.

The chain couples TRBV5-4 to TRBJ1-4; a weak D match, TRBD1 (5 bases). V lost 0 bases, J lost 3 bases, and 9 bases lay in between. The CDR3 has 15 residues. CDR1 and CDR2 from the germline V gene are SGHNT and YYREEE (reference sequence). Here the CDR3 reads CASSLGMGANEKLFF. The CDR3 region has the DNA TGTGCCAGCAGCTTGGGGATGGGGGCTAATGAAAAACTGTTTTTT. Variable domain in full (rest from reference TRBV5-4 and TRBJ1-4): ETGVTQSPTHLIKTRGQQVTLRCSSQSGHNTVSWYQQALGQGPQFIFQYYREEENGRGNFPPRFSGLQFPNYSSELNVNALELDDSALYLCASSLGMGANEKLFFGSGTQLSVL.

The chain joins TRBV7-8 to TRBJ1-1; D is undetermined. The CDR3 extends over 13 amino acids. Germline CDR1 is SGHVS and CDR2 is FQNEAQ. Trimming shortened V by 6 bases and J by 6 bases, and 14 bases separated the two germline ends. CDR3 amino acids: CASSLWLAAEAFF. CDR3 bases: TGTGCCAGCAGTCTGTGGTTGGCAGCTGAAGCTTTCTTT.

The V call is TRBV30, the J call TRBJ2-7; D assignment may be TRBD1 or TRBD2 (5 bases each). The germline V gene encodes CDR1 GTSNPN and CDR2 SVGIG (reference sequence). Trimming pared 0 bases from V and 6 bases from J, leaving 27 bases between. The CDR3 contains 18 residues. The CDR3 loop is CAWSVHRQSGRNFGEQYF. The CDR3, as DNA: TGTGCCTGGAGTGTACACCGTCAGTCAGGGAGAAATTTCGGCGAGCAGTACTTC.

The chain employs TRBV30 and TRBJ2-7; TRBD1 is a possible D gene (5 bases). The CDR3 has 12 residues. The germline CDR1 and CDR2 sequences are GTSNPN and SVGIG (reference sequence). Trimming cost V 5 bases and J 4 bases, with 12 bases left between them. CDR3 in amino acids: CAWATEKYEQYF. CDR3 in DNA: TGTGCCTGGGCGACAGAAAAATACGAGCAGTACTTC.

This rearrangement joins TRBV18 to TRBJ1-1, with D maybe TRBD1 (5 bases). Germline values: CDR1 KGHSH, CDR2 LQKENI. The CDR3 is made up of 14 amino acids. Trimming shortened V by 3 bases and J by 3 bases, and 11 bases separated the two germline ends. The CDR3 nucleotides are TGTGCCAGCTCACCGGCCAGGGCAGACACTGAAGCTTTCTTT. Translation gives CASSPARADTEAFF.

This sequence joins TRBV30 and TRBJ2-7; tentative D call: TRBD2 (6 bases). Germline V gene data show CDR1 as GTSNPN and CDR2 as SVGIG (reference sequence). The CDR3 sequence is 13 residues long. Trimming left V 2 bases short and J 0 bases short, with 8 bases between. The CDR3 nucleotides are TGTGCCTGGAGTCGGGGGTCCTCCTACGAGCAGTACTTC. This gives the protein CAWSRGSSYEQYF.

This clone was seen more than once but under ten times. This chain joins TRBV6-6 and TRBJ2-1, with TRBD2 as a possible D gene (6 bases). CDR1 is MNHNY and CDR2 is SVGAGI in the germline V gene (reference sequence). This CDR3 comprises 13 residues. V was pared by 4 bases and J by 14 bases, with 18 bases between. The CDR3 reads CASSSLGRGLEFF. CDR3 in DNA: TGTGCCAGCAGTTCCCTAGGCCGGGGGTTGGAGTTCTTC.

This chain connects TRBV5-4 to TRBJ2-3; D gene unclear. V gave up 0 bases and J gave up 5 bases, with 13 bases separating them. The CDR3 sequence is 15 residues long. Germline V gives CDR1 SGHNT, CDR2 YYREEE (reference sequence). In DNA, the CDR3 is TGTGCCAGCAGCTTGGGGCTCGGCCCCGGAGATACGCAGTATTTT. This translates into CASSLGLGPGDTQYF.